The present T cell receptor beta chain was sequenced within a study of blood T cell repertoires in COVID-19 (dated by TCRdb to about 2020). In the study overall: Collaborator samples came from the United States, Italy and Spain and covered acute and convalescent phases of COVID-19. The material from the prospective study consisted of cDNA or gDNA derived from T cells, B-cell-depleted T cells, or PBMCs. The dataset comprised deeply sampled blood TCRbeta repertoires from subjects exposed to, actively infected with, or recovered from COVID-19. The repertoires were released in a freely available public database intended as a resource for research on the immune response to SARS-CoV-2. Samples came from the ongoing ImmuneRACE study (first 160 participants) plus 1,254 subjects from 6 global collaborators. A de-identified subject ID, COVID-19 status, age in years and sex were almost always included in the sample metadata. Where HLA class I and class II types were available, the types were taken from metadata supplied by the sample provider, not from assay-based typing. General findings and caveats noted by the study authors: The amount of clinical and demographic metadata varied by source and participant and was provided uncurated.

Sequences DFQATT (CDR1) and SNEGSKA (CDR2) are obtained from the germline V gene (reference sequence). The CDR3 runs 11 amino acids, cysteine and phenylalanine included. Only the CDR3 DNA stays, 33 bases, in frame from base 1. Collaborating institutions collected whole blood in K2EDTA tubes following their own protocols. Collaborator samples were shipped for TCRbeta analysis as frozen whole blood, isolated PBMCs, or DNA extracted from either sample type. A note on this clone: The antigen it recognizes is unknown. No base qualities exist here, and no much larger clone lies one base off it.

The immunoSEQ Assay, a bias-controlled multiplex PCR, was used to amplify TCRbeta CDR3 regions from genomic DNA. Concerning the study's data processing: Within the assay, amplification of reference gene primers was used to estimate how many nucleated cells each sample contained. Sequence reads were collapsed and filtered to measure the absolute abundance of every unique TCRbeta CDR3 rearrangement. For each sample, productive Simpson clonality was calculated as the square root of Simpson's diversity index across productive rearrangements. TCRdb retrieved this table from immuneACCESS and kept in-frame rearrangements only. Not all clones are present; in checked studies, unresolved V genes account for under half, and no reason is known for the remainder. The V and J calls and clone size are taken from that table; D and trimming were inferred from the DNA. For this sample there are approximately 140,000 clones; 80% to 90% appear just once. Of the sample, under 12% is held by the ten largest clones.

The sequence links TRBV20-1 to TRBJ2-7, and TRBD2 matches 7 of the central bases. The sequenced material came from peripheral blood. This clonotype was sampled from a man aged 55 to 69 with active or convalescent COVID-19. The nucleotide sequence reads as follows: TGCTCCGGACTAGAAGAGGCGGAGCAGTACTTC. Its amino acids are CSGLEEAEQYF.